The clone carrying this T cell receptor beta chain was detected many times. The CDR3 loop spans 14 amino acids. CDR1 is MDHEN, CDR2 SYDVKM, per germline. V dropped 10 bases and J dropped 7 bases, with 17 bases sitting between them. The time point here: persistent/refractory GD, antithyroid drugs over 5 years with positive TRAb. Following extraction of RNA from PBMCs, that RNA was used to make the TCR library. Arm-PCR of CDR3 regions with iRepertoire HTBI primers generated TCR beta libraries. TCRdb independently ran MiXCR on the multiplex PCR reads; one entry per CDR3 protein. The profile shows around 400,000 distinct CDR3 sequences, around 20% of them singletons. This entry comes from a study of regulatory T cells in long-lasting Graves disease. Background on the study: Those with persistent Graves' disease had received antithyroid drugs for over 5 years with positive TSH receptor antibodies.

The chain uses TRBV28 and TRBJ1-6; D not certain. The sample was peripheral blood mononuclear cells (PBMCs), taken when the disease was refractory, from a patient treated with antithyroid drugs. The TCR sequence derives from a female donor with Graves disease. This CDR3 reads CAISTRTDNSPLHF. In DNA form, the CDR3 reads TGTGCCATCTCAACCAGGACGGACAATTCACCCCTCCACTTT.